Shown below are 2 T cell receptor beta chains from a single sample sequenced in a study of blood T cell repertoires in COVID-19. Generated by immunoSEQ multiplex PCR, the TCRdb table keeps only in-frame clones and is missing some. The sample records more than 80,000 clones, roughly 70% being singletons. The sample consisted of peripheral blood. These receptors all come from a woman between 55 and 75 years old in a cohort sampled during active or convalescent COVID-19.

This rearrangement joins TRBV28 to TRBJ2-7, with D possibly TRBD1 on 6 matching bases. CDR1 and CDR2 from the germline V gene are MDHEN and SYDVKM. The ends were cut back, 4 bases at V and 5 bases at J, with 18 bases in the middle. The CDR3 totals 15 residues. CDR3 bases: TGTGCCAGCAGTTCCCCCCCCAGGGGCCTCAACGAGCAGTACTTC. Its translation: CASSSPPRGLNEQYF.

The CDR3 nucleotides are TGTGCCAGTAGTATAGAGGGACAGGGTACCTACGAGCAGTACTTC. This gives the protein CASSIEGQGTYEQYF. The rearrangement links TRBV19 to TRBJ2-7, with 9 bases matching TRBD1. Trimming cost V 0 bases and J 2 bases; bases outside gene matches: 2. Germline CDR1 LNHDA, CDR2 SQIVND (reference sequence). The CDR3 runs to 15 residues.